This TCR beta chain was found in a study of cytomegalovirus exposure and HLA in healthy donors (dated by TCRdb to about 2017). Regarding the complete study: An earlier analysis of fewer than 750 of the donors reported about 280 Gb of sequence data and approximately 120 million unique TCR beta sequences obtained from 150 million to 200 million T cells. HLA typing included class I and class II loci at four-digit resolution. The genetic ancestry cluster associated with self-reported Caucasian donors included around 76% of the 398 genotyped donors. The study aimed to test whether signatures of past pathogen exposure could be identified by cataloging public T cell receptors. In the later analysis, no new phenotypic data were used to find candidate immune exposures; instead, reliance was placed on TCR beta sequences and their occurrence across donors. Several DR-DQ haplotypes were treated as single units for association and clustering because of strong linkage in the cohort. Along with the roughly 700-subject first cohort, a separate validation cohort of over a hundred different subjects was used. The T cell repertoires of under 700 subjects were profiled by immunosequencing and related to cytomegalovirus serostatus. Donor age, sex, ethnicity and CMV serostatus were collected together with the repertoire data. In a later analysis, previously published TCR beta repertoires from about 670 donors were re-analyzed and high-resolution HLA genotyping was added so that TCR occurrence patterns could be studied. To decide whether each TCR beta V gene segment behaved as functional or pseudogenic, an earlier analysis of fewer than 750 of the donors relied on high-throughput TCR beta sequencing. About 320 gigabases of sequencing data and 80 million or so unique TCR sequences were included in an early release covering roughly 600 HLA-typed donors. All discovery cohort repertoires had been generated on a single sequencing platform. The number of typed donors differed by locus: about 629-630 for A, B, C, DRB1 and DQB1; about 520 for DQA1; some 610 for DPA1; and some 430 for DPB1. Among about 400 genotyped donors of the cohort, an average of about 220,000 unique TCR beta nucleotide sequences was sequenced per donor, of which roughly 18% were non-productive. A later genetic analysis used genome-wide SNP genotypes for about three fifths of the 666 donors, treating that subset as a discovery cohort. To predict cytomegalovirus infection status, the study combined high-throughput TCR immunosequencing, statistical association of individual TCRs with disease status, and machine learning.

Inclusive of the bounding cysteine and phenylalanine, the CDR3 is 17 residues long. Just the 51-base CDR3 DNA is kept, in frame starting at base 1. Looking up the germline V gene (reference sequence) yields CDR1 SGHKS and CDR2 YYEKEE. Ends trimmed: V by 0 bases, J by 3 bases; bases unmatched to a gene: 6. The cohort was made up of about 670 healthy bone marrow donors. At the time of sampling, all cohort members were nominally healthy, though unrecorded immune exposures were likely present. The donor was CMV seronegative and was included in the group of under 450 seronegative cohort members. A peripheral blood sample was collected from each donor, and TCR beta sequencing was performed on peripheral blood mononuclear cells. The Qiagen DNeasy Blood Extraction Kit was used to extract genomic DNA from the blood cell samples. Library prep was done by the immunoSEQ multiplex PCR assay. For the multiplex PCR, a mixture combining 60 forward primers for TCR Vbeta segments and 13 reverse primers for TCR Jbeta segments was used. A multiplex PCR assay on genomic DNA amplified the CDR3 region of rearranged TCR beta genes. The Illumina HiSeq System was used to sequence the amplified TCR beta libraries as 87-base-pair reads. In the authors' own workflow: A later analysis counted some 74 million unique TCR beta chains across the 650 to 700 repertoires, and around 12 million of these chains were shared by at least two donors. Raw reads were error-corrected and collapsed into unique sequences by a nearest-neighbor algorithm in which closely related sequences were merged to remove PCR and sequencing errors. To assign V, D and J gene segments, CDR3 sequences were aligned to IMGT reference sequences. For a sequence to be retained, a match of at least six nucleotides to both a V gene segment and a J gene segment was required. Rearrangements were called productive when the CDR3 lacked stop codons and stayed in frame with V and J; all others were non-productive. Following IMGT convention, CDR3 was defined as the stretch from the second conserved V-encoded cysteine to the conserved J-encoded phenylalanine. In an earlier analysis of around 600 of the donors, sequences lacking an unambiguous match to a single V gene segment were excluded. An earlier analysis of 450 to 650 of the donors called V segments functional above 56.7% productive rearrangements and segregating when the between-donor standard deviation exceeded 5%. To diagnose cytomegalovirus status from the catalog of TCR beta chain sequences, a statistical classification framework was built. In a later analysis, TCR nucleotide sequences were compared against IMGT/GENE-DB human TR gene sequences so that V and J genes could be assigned. The TCRdist pipeline was used in a later analysis to assign CDR3 sequences and most-parsimonious VDJ recombination scenarios. In a later analysis, each TCR beta chain was defined by its CDR3 amino acid sequence together with its V-gene family, and reads without a unique V-gene family were excluded. In a later analysis, approximately 640 highly shared, low-generation-probability nucleotide sequences were removed to address suspected cross-contamination and a sequencing artifact. A later analysis calculated a clonal expansion index for each public chain from normalized within-repertoire ranks of inferred template counts. Generation probabilities in a later analysis came from a VDJ recombination model fitted to out-of-frame rearrangements, and those results were checked against IGoR. In a later analysis, hypergeometric tests were used to score TCR-TCR, TCR-HLA and TCR-CMV co-occurrence, with a repertoire-size bias correction applied to TCR pairs. False discovery rates were estimated in a later analysis by permuting HLA or CMV assignments 20 times. In a later analysis, co-occurring TCRs were grouped using DBSCAN, and TCRdist sequence similarity was added for clustering within HLA-allele-positive subsets. Co-occurrence clustering excluded repertoires with fewer than 30,000 or more than 120,000 public chains, plus five with anomalous nucleotide sharing. TCRdb took over this immuneACCESS table, retaining in-frame rearrangements with V and J assigned. Such tables are incomplete; in checked studies, under half of the missing clones stem from an unresolved V gene, and the remainder is unexplained. V, J and clone size reflect that table, while D and trimming were determined from the DNA. Recorded for this sample are 150,000 to 200,000 clones; 65% to 80% of them occurred a single time. The ten most abundant clones make up 3.1% of the sample.

General study outcomes and caveats: Broadly in line with IMGT annotations, most TCR beta V segments showed up in productive rearrangements about 87% or about 30% of the time in an earlier analysis of 450 to 750 of the donors. In this cohort, only TCR beta chains were sequenced, and detectable features were limited by the absence of alpha or paired-chain data. In a later analysis, the rate of TCR association differed among HLA loci, with DRB1 alleles having the most associated TCRs and HLA-C alleles having the fewest. Most TCR sequences were seen in very few donors, while some public TCRs were found in many individuals. Because HLA typing was unavailable for some donors at each locus, only the typed subset was used in association tests. According to a later analysis, most CMV-associated TCR beta chains appeared to be HLA-restricted, and the HLA associations seemed to be driven largely by CMV exposure. A further reported finding was that TCR beta sequences accurately predicted the HLA-A and HLA-B alleles for most subjects in the first cohort. In a later genetic analysis, a missense DCLRE1C variant was associated with V-gene and J-gene trimming of TCR beta chains, and the association was replicated in an independent cohort. Roughly uniform sequencing depth across donors was assumed in presence/absence analyses, although this assumption may not hold. A cluster of highly shared sequence variants was judged likely to be a technical artifact of the sequencing pipeline. Linkage disequilibrium might explain the correlated functional status among segregating V segments, but an unknown experimental factor could not be excluded. In a later analysis, around 17,000 TCR beta sequences were associated with specific HLA alleles at a false discovery rate of 0.05. The study gave a list of under 200 TCR beta chains associated with cytomegalovirus. In both the original and validation cohorts, the classifier was reported to diagnose cytomegalovirus status with high specificity and sensitivity. In a later genetic analysis, fewer N-insertions in productive TCRs were reported among donors in an Asian-associated ancestry cluster than the roughly 670-donor mean. Around 16 rarely observed V segments, including chromosome 9 orphons, were excluded from the earlier analysis of just under 600 of the donors because counts were too low. Some IMGT-functional V segments, including TRBV6-2 and TRBV6-3, could not be distinguished by the 87-base-pair reads and were therefore excluded. Several of the top co-occurrence clusters appeared to be linked to parvovirus B19, influenza, CMV and Epstein-Barr virus, according to a later analysis. A few of the identified cytomegalovirus-associated TCR beta chains were confirmed in vitro to be specific for cytomegalovirus antigens. The only immune exposure information available for the cohort was CMV serostatus. A later analysis found that HLA-associated TCR beta chains were more clonally expanded and had lower generation probabilities than equally common non-associated chains. It was suggested by the authors that the approach could potentially be generalized to other disease states and immunological phenotypes. When HLA alleles, especially DR and DQ, strongly co-occurred, attributing TCR associations to individual alleles was difficult.

This clone came up once. The target of this receptor is not known. One base away there is no much larger clone; base qualities are not given. The sequencing input was PBMCs. The TCR was taken from a male donor in good health and CMV-seronegative. The rearranged segments are TRBV5-5 and TRBJ2-3, with 11 junctional bases fitting TRBD1. The base sequence is TGTGCCAGCAGCTTGGTTGGACAGGGGGCGCGGACAGATACGCAGTATTTT. Its protein is CASSLVGQGARTDTQYF.